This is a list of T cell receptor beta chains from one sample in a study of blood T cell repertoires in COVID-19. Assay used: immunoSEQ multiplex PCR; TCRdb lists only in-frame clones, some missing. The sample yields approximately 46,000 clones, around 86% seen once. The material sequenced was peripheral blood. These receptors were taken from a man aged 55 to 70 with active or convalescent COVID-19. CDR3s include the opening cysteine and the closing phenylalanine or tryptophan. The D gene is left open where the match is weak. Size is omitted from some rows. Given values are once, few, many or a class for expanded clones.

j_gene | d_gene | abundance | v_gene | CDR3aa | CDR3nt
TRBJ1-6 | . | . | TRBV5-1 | CASSLNDRESSYNSPLHF | TGCGCCAGCAGCTTGAACGACAGAGAAAGCTCCTATAATTCACCCCTCCACTTT
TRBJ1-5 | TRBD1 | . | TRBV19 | CASRDRGNQPQHF | TGTGCCAGTAGGGACAGGGGTAATCAGCCCCAGCATTTT
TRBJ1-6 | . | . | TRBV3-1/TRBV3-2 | CASSQAAEYSPLHF | TGTGCCAGCAGCCAAGCCGCTGAGTACTCACCCCTCCACTTT
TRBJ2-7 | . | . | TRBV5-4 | CASSLGPGGGLTYEQYF | TGTGCCAGCAGCTTGGGACCCGGAGGGGGCCTTACATACGAGCAGTACTTC
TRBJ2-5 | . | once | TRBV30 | CAWSTPDSYF | TGTGCCTGGAGTACTCCCGACTCTTACTTC
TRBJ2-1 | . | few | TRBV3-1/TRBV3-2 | CASSPGGNSYNEQFF | TGTGCCAGCAGCCCCGGGGGTAACTCCTACAATGAGCAGTTCTTC
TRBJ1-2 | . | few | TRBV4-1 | CASSQPGQSYGYTF | TGCGCCAGCAGCCAACCCGGACAGAGCTATGGCTACACCTTC
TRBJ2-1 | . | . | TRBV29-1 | CSVEAFVNNNEQFF | TGCAGCGTCGAGGCCTTCGTCAACAACAATGAGCAGTTCTTC
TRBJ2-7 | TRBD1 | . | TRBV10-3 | CAISEGGQLMEQYF | TGTGCCATCAGTGAGGGGGGACAGCTAATGGAGCAGTACTTC
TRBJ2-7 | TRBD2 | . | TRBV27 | CASSLGTSGGPAGEQYF | TGTGCCAGCAGTTTAGGGACTAGCGGGGGCCCGGCGGGGGAGCAGTACTTC
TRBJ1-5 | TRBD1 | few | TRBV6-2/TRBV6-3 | CASSYSGTVSNQPQHF | TGTGCCAGCAGTTACTCCGGGACAGTTAGCAATCAGCCCCAGCATTTT
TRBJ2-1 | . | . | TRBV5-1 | CASTRDSYNEQFF | TGCGCCAGCACCCGGGACTCTTACAATGAGCAGTTCTTC
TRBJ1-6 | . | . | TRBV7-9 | CASSLELLSPLHF | TGTGCCAGCAGCTTAGAGTTACTGTCACCCCTCCACTTT
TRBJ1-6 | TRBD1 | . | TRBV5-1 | CASTAGQGNSPLHF | TGCGCCAGCACCGCGGGACAGGGGAACTCACCCCTCCACTTT
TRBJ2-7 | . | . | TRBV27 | CASSSSSGSTPYEQYF | TGTGCCAGCAGTTCCTCCTCAGGGTCGACGCCCTACGAGCAGTACTTC
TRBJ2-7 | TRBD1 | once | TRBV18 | CASSQGQDMPYEQYF | TGTGCCAGCTCACAGGGACAGGATATGCCCTACGAGCAGTACTTC
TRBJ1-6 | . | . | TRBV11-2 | CASSSRDGGHSPLHF | TGTGCCAGCAGCTCCCGCGACGGGGGGCATTCACCCCTCCACTTT
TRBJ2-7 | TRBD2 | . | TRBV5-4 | CASSLAGGASYEQYF | TGTGCCAGCAGCTTGGCCGGGGGGGCCTCCTACGAGCAGTACTTC
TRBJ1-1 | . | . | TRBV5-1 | CASRGEGMNTEAFF | TGCGCCAGCAGGGGGGAGGGCATGAACACTGAAGCTTTCTTT
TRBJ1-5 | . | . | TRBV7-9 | CASSYQGREGPQHF | TGTGCCAGCAGCTATCAGGGTAGGGAAGGGCCCCAGCATTTT
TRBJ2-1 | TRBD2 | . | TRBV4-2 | CASSQDGDGGGPYNEQFF | TGTGCCAGCAGCCAAGACGGGGACGGGGGGGGACCCTACAATGAGCAGTTCTTC
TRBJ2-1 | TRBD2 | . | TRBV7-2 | CASSSPSGGGVEQFF | TGTGCCAGCAGCTCCCCTAGCGGGGGCGGCGTTGAGCAGTTCTTC
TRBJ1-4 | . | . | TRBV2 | CASRVGSGSRREKLFF | TGTGCCAGCAGGGTGGGTTCCGGGTCCCGCCGTGAAAAACTGTTTTTT
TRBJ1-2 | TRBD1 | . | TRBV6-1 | CASSEAGGQGVYGYTF | TGTGCCAGCAGTGAAGCGGGGGGACAGGGGGTTTATGGCTACACCTTC
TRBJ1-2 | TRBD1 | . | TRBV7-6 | CASSSRAGGSNYGYTF | TGTGCCAGCAGCTCTAGGGCAGGGGGCTCTAACTATGGCTACACCTTC
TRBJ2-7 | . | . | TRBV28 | CASSLGQNAEQYF | TGTGCCAGCAGTTTAGGACAGAACGCCGAGCAGTACTTC
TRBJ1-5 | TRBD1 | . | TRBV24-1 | CATSDTQGDQPQHF | TGTGCCACCAGTGACACTCAGGGGGATCAGCCCCAGCATTTT
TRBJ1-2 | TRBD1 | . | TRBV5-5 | CASSPPQGEGYGYTF | TGTGCCAGCAGCCCACCCCAGGGGGAAGGGTATGGCTACACCTTC
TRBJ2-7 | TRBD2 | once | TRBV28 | CASSFSGLDVGTMKKKKSSYEQYF | TGTGCCAGCAGTTTCTCGGGACTAGACGTTGGGACGATGAAGAAGAAGAAGAGCTCCTACGAGCAGTACTTC
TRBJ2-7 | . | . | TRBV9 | CASSLVGANEQYF | TGTGCCAGCAGCCTTGTGGGGGCCAACGAGCAGTACTTC
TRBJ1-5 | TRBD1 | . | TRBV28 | CASSLTGAPHQPQHF | TGTGCCAGCAGCCTGACAGGGGCCCCCCATCAGCCCCAGCATTTT
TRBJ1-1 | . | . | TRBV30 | CAWTPRENTEAFF | TGTGCCTGGACCCCCCGAGAGAACACTGAAGCTTTCTTT
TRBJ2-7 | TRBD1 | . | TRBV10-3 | CAISGGQGAAVYEQYF | TGTGCCATCAGTGGGGGACAGGGGGCGGCAGTCTACGAGCAGTACTTC
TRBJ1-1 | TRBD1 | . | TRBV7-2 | CASSLELSGGTEAFF | TGTGCCAGCAGCTTAGAATTGTCAGGGGGCACTGAAGCTTTCTTT
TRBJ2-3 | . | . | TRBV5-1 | CASSLDSITDTQYF | TGCGCCAGCAGCTTGGACTCCATCACAGATACGCAGTATTTT
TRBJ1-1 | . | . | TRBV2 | CASSEQQFTEAFF | TGTGCCAGCAGTGAACAACAGTTCACTGAAGCTTTCTTT
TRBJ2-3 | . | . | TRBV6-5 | CASSYQWTDTQYF | TGTGCCAGCAGTTATCAGTGGACAGATACGCAGTATTTT
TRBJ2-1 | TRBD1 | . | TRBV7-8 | CASEVEGQHYNEQFF | TGTGCCAGCGAGGTTGAGGGACAGCACTACAATGAGCAGTTCTTC
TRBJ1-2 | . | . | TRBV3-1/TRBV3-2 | CASSQGSGGQGYTF | TGTGCCAGCAGCCAAGGGTCGGGGGGGCAAGGCTACACCTTC
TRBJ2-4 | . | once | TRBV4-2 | CASSQEGGLAKNIQYF | TGTGCCAGCAGCCAAGAAGGCGGGTTAGCCAAAAACATTCAGTACTTC
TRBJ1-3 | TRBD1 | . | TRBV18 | CASSPQGPQGALGNTIYF | TGTGCCAGCTCACCACAGGGGCCACAGGGGGCGCTTGGAAACACCATATATTTT
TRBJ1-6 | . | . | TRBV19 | CASSYRGEQNSPLHF | TGTGCCAGTAGTTATCGGGGAGAACAGAATTCACCCCTCCACTTT
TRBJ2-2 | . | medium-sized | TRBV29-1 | CSVDRGAGTGELFF | TGCAGCGTTGACAGGGGCGCAGGCACCGGGGAGCTGTTTTTT
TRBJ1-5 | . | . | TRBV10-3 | CAISESGGHQPQHF | TGTGCCATCAGTGAGTCTGGAGGGCATCAGCCCCAGCATTTT
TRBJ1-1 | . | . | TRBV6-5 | CASSYWVGGRKAEAFF | TGTGCCAGCAGTTACTGGGTCGGGGGTAGAAAGGCTGAAGCTTTCTTT
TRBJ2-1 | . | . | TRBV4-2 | CASSPRDEVAYNEQFF | TGTGCCAGCAGCCCGCGGGACGAGGTCGCCTACAATGAGCAGTTCTTC
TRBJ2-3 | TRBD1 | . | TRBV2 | CASSEGTGPGIGTDTQYF | TGTGCCAGCAGTGAAGGGACAGGGCCGGGGATAGGTACAGATACGCAGTATTTT